This T cell receptor beta chain was observed in a study of T-cell reconstitution after alpha-beta-depleted transplantation in children. CDR1 is MNHEY and CDR2 is SVGEGT in the germline V gene. The V gene lost 5 bases and the J gene lost 0 bases, with 11 bases spanning the gap. CDR3 length: 14 amino acids. Preparation of the TCRbeta library used unique molecular identifiers. TCRdb re-analysed the PCR reads in MiXCR, keeping a single row per CDR3 protein. The table includes 350,000 to 450,000 distinct CDR3 sequences, roughly 15% detected once. The starting material was PBMCs, obtained from the stem cell graft. The sequence was collected from a human donor who donated a stem cell graft to a child with Fanconi anemia. The rearrangement joins TRBV6-2 or TRBV6-3 to TRBJ2-7; a possible D gene is TRBD1 (6 bases). CDR3 amino acids: CASSRTVDSYEQYF. The CDR3, as DNA: TGTGCCAGCAGTCGGACAGTGGACTCCTACGAGCAGTACTTC.